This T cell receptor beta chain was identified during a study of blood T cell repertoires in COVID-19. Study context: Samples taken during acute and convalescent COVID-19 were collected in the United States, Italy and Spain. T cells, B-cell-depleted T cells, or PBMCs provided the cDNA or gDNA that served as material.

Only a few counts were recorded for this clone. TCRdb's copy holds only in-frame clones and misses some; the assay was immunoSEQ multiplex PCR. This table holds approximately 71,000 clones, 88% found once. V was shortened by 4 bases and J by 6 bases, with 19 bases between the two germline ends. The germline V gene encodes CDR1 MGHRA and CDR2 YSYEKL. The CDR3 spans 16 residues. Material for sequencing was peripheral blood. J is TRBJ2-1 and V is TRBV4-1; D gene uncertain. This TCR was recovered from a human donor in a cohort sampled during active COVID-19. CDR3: CASSLPPSAYGNEQFF. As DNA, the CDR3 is TGCGCCAGCAGCCTCCCCCCAAGCGCCTATGGCAATGAGCAGTTCTTC.